This TCR beta chain came from a study of shared clonotypes between healthy human individuals. This CDR3 comprises 18 residues. Trimming took 3 bases from V and 2 from J; bases not matched to a gene: 10. CDR1 is LNHDA and CDR2 is SQIVND in the germline V gene (reference sequence). Study findings and constraints: Since donors were few, the genetic and exposure-history diversity represented was limited.

Comments on this clone: The antigen is not known.

CD8 cells regarded as naive lacked CD45RO, were positively chosen for CCR7, and omitted terminally differentiated effector memory CD45RA+ cells. Genomic DNA of each subset was evenly split across several immunoSEQ plates. How the authors handled the data: ImmunoSEQ yielded junction-only sequences lacking quality scores, so filtering differed. Generated by immunoSEQ multiplex PCR, the TCRdb table keeps only in-frame clones and is missing some. The V and J calls and clone size come from that table; D and trimming were worked out from the DNA. The repertoire holds 560,000 or so clones, roughly 96% seen once, with about 0.12% in the top ten.

The J gene is TRBJ2-2, the V gene TRBV19, with 9 bases that match TRBD2. The receptor comes from a woman in her 30s in good health. The sample comprised naive CD8+ T cells sorted from blood. The CDR3 is CASSIWAAGGVNTGELFF. The CDR3 DNA sequence: TGTGCCAGTAGTATCTGGGCGGCGGGAGGGGTAAACACCGGGGAGCTGTTTTTT.